Listed here is a single T cell receptor beta chain. As yet, its antigen is unknown. V trimming: 0 bases; J trimming: 1 base; junction bases outside the gene matches: 7. This CDR3 is built from 16 residues. CDR1 and CDR2 from the germline V gene are DFQATT and SNEGSKA (reference sequence). This sample's time point: newly diagnosed GD, antithyroid drugs for less than 3 months. Isolated PBMC RNA provided the starting material for the TCR library. The TCR beta library used iRepertoire HTBI primers with Arm-PCR amplification of CDR3. Authors' processing steps: Sequenced samples collectively carried around 60 TRBV and over 11 TRBJ segments. TCRdb analysed the multiplex PCR reads with MiXCR anew, one entry per CDR3 protein. The V and J calls were not made by the authors but by TCRdb's processing. There are over 400,000 distinct CDR3 sequences in the sample; 14% occur only once, and approximately 17% lies in the top ten.

These data belong to a study of regulatory T cells in long-lasting Graves disease. Overall study: Newly diagnosed Graves' patients had under 3 months of antithyroid drugs.

Overall study findings and caveats: Peripheral blood was the sole material, not thyroid tissue. Patients with persistent Graves' had lower TCR diversity than newly diagnosed patients.

This sample also appeared in a second study, on T cells in Graves' hyperthyroidism and ophthalmopathy.

The gene calls are TRBV20-1 and TRBJ2-5; 8 bases align to TRBD2. The receptor was derived from a woman aged 45 to 65 with Graves disease. The input for sequencing was peripheral blood mononuclear cells (PBMCs), taken at new diagnosis, from a patient treated with antithyroid drugs. CDR3: CSARDLLREVQETQYF. Written as DNA, the CDR3 is TGCAGTGCTAGAGATCTATTGCGGGAGGTCCAAGAGACCCAGTACTTC.